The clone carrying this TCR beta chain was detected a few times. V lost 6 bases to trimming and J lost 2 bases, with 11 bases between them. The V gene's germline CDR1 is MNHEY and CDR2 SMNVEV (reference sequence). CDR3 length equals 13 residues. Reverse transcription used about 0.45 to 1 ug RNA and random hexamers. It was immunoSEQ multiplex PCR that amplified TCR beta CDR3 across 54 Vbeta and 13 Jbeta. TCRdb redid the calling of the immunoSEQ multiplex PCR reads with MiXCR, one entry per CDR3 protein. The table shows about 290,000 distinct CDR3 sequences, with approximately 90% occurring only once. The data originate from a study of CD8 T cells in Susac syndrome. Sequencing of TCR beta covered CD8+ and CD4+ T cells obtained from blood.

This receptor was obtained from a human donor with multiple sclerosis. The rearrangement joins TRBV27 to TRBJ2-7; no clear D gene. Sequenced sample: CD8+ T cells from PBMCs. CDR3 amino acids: CASSLDPAYEQYF. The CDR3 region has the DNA TGTGCCAGCAGCCTGGACCCCGCCTACGAGCAGTACTTC.